This T cell receptor beta chain was identified during a study of T cells in Graves' hyperthyroidism and ophthalmopathy. Regions amplified from RNA transcripts were the TCR beta CDR3 regions. When the TCR CDR3 underwent first-round RT-PCR, the HTBI primer set was used. MiXCR, run by TCRdb on the multiplex PCR reads, gives a single entry per CDR3 protein. The sample contains 300,000 to 450,000 distinct CDR3 sequences, 14% to 15% of which appear only once. The sequencing input was blood. This receptor was identified in a woman aged 25 to 39 with Graves' hyperthyroidism.

The CDR3 region has the DNA TGCGCCAGCAGTCAGGGTGTCCAAGAGACCCAGTACTTC. Residues: CASSQGVQETQYF. The chain joins TRBV10-1 to TRBJ2-5, with D possibly being TRBD1 (5 bases). The CDR3 length is 13 residues. Germline-derived CDR1 and CDR2 are WNHNN and SYGVQD (reference sequence). With 5 bases removed from V and 1 base from J, the gap between germline ends came to 8 bases.